These 11 T cell receptor beta chains share one sample of origin, sequenced in a study of shared clonotypes between healthy human individuals. Profiling relied on immunoSEQ multiplex PCR, and the TCRdb table lists in-frame clones only, not all of them. The data hold some 95,000 clones, with about 70% observed a single time. Sample: memory CD8+ T cells sorted from blood. As for subset: CD45RO+ cells pooled with CCR7-negative TemRA cells. These receptors were collected from a man aged 25 to 40 in good health.

The chain joins TRBV28 to TRBJ2-2, with TRBD1 identical over 8 bases. The germline V gene encodes CDR1 MDHEN and CDR2 SYDVKM. The V gene end was trimmed by 5 bases and the J gene end by 5 bases; junction bases not matched to a gene: 19. The CDR3 contains 19 residues. CDR3 sequence: CASSPGQGRTLHNTGELFF. CDR3 sequence (DNA): TGTGCCAGCAGTCCCGGACAGGGCAGGACCCTCCATAATACCGGGGAGCTGTTTTTT.

In this sample, this clone turned up many times. The chain combines TRBV7-8 with TRBJ1-2, with a weak D call TRBD1 (6 bases). The CDR3 loop spans 15 amino acids. Trimming removed 5 bases at V and 3 bases at J, with 16 bases between. Germline loops: CDR1 SGHVS, CDR2 FQNEAQ. The DNA for the CDR3 is TGTGCCAGCAGCCTACTCGAGGGGGTGGACTATGGCTACACCTTC. Its protein is CASSLLEGVDYGYTF.

This clone was observed a few times. The rearrangement joins TRBV19 to TRBJ1-5; 9 bases are shared with TRBD1. J gave up 6 bases and V 10 bases, and 16 bases lay outside the gene matches. Germline CDR1 reads LNHDA; CDR2 reads SQIVND (reference sequence). The CDR3 spans 16 residues. CDR3 sequence: CATHPGTGSFSQPQHF. CDR3 nucleotides: TGTGCCACACACCCCGGGACAGGGAGTTTCTCTCAGCCCCAGCATTTT.

This chain uses TRBV7-9 with TRBJ2-1; 8 bases fit TRBD2. CDR1 is SEHNR and CDR2 is FQNEAQ in the germline V gene (reference sequence). The ends lost 7 bases at V and 10 bases at J; junction bases unmatched: 18. The CDR3 is 16 amino acids. The CDR3 DNA follows: TGTGCCAGCACCCCCTCGGCGAGCGGGAGCACGGGGGAGCAGTTCTTC. Translated: CASTPSASGSTGEQFF.

The V call is TRBV10-1, the J call TRBJ2-2; D remains ambiguous. Germline V gene data show CDR1 as WNHNN and CDR2 as SYGVQD (reference sequence). The CDR3 has 15 amino acids. V gave up 2 bases and J gave up 6 bases, with 13 bases separating them. In DNA, the CDR3 is TGCGCCAGCAGTGAGCGCCAGGTCGATGCCGGGGAGCTGTTTTTT. Translated: CASSERQVDAGELFF.

This clone was seen ten or more times. The rearrangement joins TRBV7-8 to TRBJ2-7; D is unresolved. Germline CDR1 reads SGHVS; CDR2 reads FQNEAQ. This CDR3 has 14 residues. V was trimmed by 4 bases and J by 0 bases, leaving 10 bases between them. The CDR3 reads CASSSTALSYEQYF. The DNA for the CDR3 is TGTGCCAGCAGCTCAACCGCCCTCTCCTACGAGCAGTACTTC.

The chain uses TRBV7-8 and TRBJ1-2; no reliable D call. The V end was cut by 7 bases, the J end by 3 bases, with 12 bases between. The CDR3 spans 13 residues. In germline, CDR1 is SGHVS, CDR2 FQNEAQ. In nucleotides, the CDR3 is TGTGCCAGCATGGCCCACGCGGACTATGGCTACACCTTC. Translating it yields CASMAHADYGYTF.

This clone was detected once. The chain is built from TRBV18 and TRBJ2-3; no definite D call. Germline CDR1 KGHSH, CDR2 LQKENI. The CDR3 contains 14 residues. V lost 0 bases to trimming and J lost 2 bases, with 6 bases between them. CDR3 DNA: TGTGCCAGCTCACCACCAGTAATCACAGATACGCAGTATTTT. Translating it yields CASSPPVITDTQYF. The variable domain in full, with the rest retrieved from reference TRBV18 and TRBJ2-3, is NAGVMQNPRHLVRRRGQEARLRCSPMKGHSHVYWYRQLPEEGLKFMVYLQKENIIDESGMPKERFSAEFPKEGPSILRIQQVVRGDSAAYFCASSPPVITDTQYFGPGTRLTVL.

V is TRBV5-6 and J is TRBJ2-3; 7 nucleotides agree with TRBD1. Per germline, CDR1 SGHDT and CDR2 YYEEEE. J was trimmed by 2 bases and V by 4 bases; bases with no gene match: 13. CDR3 length: 17 amino acids. The CDR3 is CASSPLLGQRNTDTQYF. The CDR3 DNA reads TGTGCCAGCAGCCCTTTACTGGGACAGCGAAACACAGATACGCAGTATTTT.

This clone was picked up many times. The V gene is TRBV6-5, the J gene TRBJ2-6; D unclear. Trimming pared 5 bases from V and 2 bases from J, leaving 7 bases between. CDR1 and CDR2 from the germline V gene are MNHEY and SVGAGI. The CDR3 extends over 14 amino acids. The CDR3 sequence is CASSDLAGANVLTF. The CDR3 coding sequence is TGTGCCAGCAGTGATTTAGCTGGGGCCAACGTCCTGACTTTC.

V usage is TRBV5-1 and J usage is TRBJ2-7; D possibly matches TRBD1 or TRBD2 (5 bases each). Per the germline V gene, CDR1 is SGHRS and CDR2 is YFSETQ. This CDR3 comprises 16 residues. V was trimmed by 0 bases and J by 2 bases, leaving 15 bases between them. In DNA, the CDR3 is TGCGCCAGCAGCTTGGTGGTCGGGACGGAGGCCTACGAGCAGTACTTC. Its translation is CASSLVVGTEAYEQYF.